Listed below are T cell receptor beta chains from one sample, sequenced in a study of blood T cells in healthy people across ages. MiXCR, applied by TCRdb to the 5' RACE reads, yields one record per CDR3 protein. This table holds 550,000 to 600,000 distinct CDR3 sequences, about 45% found once. Sequenced material: blood. Receptors originate from a man older than 75 in good health. CDR3s include the opening cysteine and the closing phenylalanine or tryptophan. The order of the fields is D gene, clone size, J gene, V gene, CDR3 DNA, CDR3 protein. A D gene is named only where the DNA matches it firmly. The size entry is marked missing in some rows and otherwise reads once, few, many or a size class.

.	.	TRBJ2-5	TRBV7-8	TGTACCAGCAGCTCGATCTTGGACGGACAAGAGACCCAGTACTTC	CTSSSILDGQETQYF
.	few	TRBJ2-5	TRBV14	.	CASSQVGLGTSPYF
.	few	TRBJ2-5	TRBV20-1	TGCAGTGCTAGAAACGTAGGGCAGTACTTC	CSARNVGQYF
.	.	TRBJ2-3	TRBV20-1	TGCAGTGCCATAGGAGAGCTGGGCACAGATACGCAGTATTTT	CSAIGELGTDTQYF
TRBD1	.	TRBJ2-5	TRBV20-1	TGCAGTGCAGCCGAACAGGGGGTAGGGGAGACCCAGTACTTC	CSAAEQGVGETQYF
TRBD2	few	TRBJ2-1	TRBV2	TGTGCCAGCATAGTCAAGCGGGGGATCAATGAGCAGTTCTTC	CASIVKRGINEQFF
.	.	TRBJ2-3	TRBV29-1	TGCAGCGGGGAAAGCACAGATACGCAGTATTTT	CSGESTDTQYF
.	.	TRBJ2-3	TRBV7-3	TGTGCCAGCAGCTACCCTCCGGGAAATACGCAGTATTTT	CASSYPPGNTQYF
.	.	TRBJ2-6	TRBV4-1	TGCGTCAGCAGCCTAGAACAGTTCTCTGGGGCCAACGTCCTGACTTTC	CVSSLEQFSGANVLTF
.	.	TRBJ2-5	TRBV20-1	TGCAGTGCTAGCGTATTAGGGGAGACCCAGTACTTC	CSASVLGETQYF
.	.	TRBJ1-1	TRBV11-2	TGTGCCAGCAACATTCAGAACACTGAAGCTTTCTTT	CASNIQNTEAFF
.	few	TRBJ1-1	TRBV6-5	TGTGCCAGCAACCTTTGGGCGGGGAACACTGAAGCTTTCTTT	CASNLWAGNTEAFF
.	few	TRBJ2-7	TRBV21-1	TGTGCCAGCAGCGCTCGACTGCGCCCCTCCTACGAGCAGTACTTC	CASSARLRPSYEQYF
.	few	TRBJ2-7	TRBV4-3	TGCGCCAGCAGCCGTAGAGGGGGAGGCTACGAGCAGTACTTC	CASSRRGGGYEQYF
TRBD1	many	TRBJ1-4	TRBV7-9	TGTGCCAGCAGCAACCAGGGGGGACTTAATGAAAAACTGTTTTTT	CASSNQGGLNEKLFF
.	.	TRBJ2-7	TRBV12-3/TRBV12-4	TGTGCCAGCAGTTTCTCGGCAGGATCCTACGAGCAGTACTTC	CASSFSAGSYEQYF
.	.	TRBJ2-7	TRBV4-3	TGCGCCAGCAGCCAAGGAGGACGCGCCTACGGGCAGTACTTC	CASSQGGRAYGQYF
.	.	TRBJ2-3	TRBV20-1	TGCAGTGCCCCAGACCAAGATACGCAGTATTTT	CSAPDQDTQYF
TRBD2	.	TRBJ2-1	TRBV7-8	TGTGCCAGCAGCGCGAGCGGGAGGTTGAATGAGCAGTTCTTC	CASSASGRLNEQFF
TRBD2	.	TRBJ2-1	TRBV20-1	TGCAGTGCCCGGCGGGGGACTAGCAATGAGCAGTTCTTC	CSARRGTSNEQFF
.	.	TRBJ2-6	TRBV20-1	TGCAGTGCTAGAGCGGGGTCTGGGGCCAACGTCCTGACTTTC	CSARAGSGANVLTF
.	.	TRBJ1-1	TRBV7-9	TGTGCCAGCAGCTCGGGAGGGGGTCGGAACACTGAAGCTTTCTTT	CASSSGGGRNTEAFF
.	.	TRBJ2-7	TRBV10-3	TGTGCCATCAGTGGGTCGACATCCTCCTACGAGCAGTACTTC	CAISGSTSSYEQYF
TRBD1	once	TRBJ2-5	TRBV7-2	TGTGCCTGCAGGCCCCCCGGCGAGGGGGCTCACAATGAGCAGTACTTC	CACRPPGEGAHNEQYF
.	.	TRBJ2-4	TRBV15	TGTGCCACCAGCAGAGATTTAGTCCTAGCCAAAAACATTCAGTACTTC	CATSRDLVLAKNIQYF
.	once	TRBJ2-7	TRBV12-3/TRBV12-4	TGTGCCACCGGGGACCTCCCGGCCTACGAGCAGTACTTC	CATGDLPAYEQYF
.	once	TRBJ2-1	TRBV7-2	TGTGCCAGCAGCTTAGCAGGGGCGCCACAATACAATGAGCAGTTCTTC	CASSLAGAPQYNEQFF
TRBD2	.	TRBJ2-1	TRBV3-1	TGTGCCAGCAGCCAAGATCGGCGGCCTAGCGGGGAGTTCTTC	CASSQDRRPSGEFF
.	few	TRBJ2-7	TRBV10-3	TGTGCCATCAGAGCCCCCGGGAACAGACCTAACGAGCAGTACTTC	CAIRAPGNRPNEQYF
TRBD2	many	TRBJ2-7	TRBV7-2	TGTGCCAGCAGCTTAGGGCTAGCGGCTTACGAGCAGTACTTC	CASSLGLAAYEQYF
TRBD2	many	TRBJ2-3	TRBV6-6	TGTGCCAGTTCCGCCCTAGCGGGGGACACAGATACGCAGTATTTT	CASSALAGDTDTQYF
.	few	TRBJ2-1	TRBV20-1	TGCAGTGCAGGGTACTTGGAGAAATACAATGAGCAGTTCTTC	CSAGYLEKYNEQFF